This TCR beta chain was sequenced for a study of vaccination effects on CD4 cells after COVID-19. Regarding the study as a whole: Cross-reactivity with common cold coronaviruses was shown by only 1 of 255 vaccine-induced clones in healthy vaccinees. Relatively few convalescent patients took part in the study, which had no early post-infection timepoints.

The protocol was immunoSEQ multiplex PCR, while the TCRdb copy is restricted to in-frame clones and leaves out a portion. The sample lists more than 50,000 clones; approximately 80% were seen once. After more than 9 days in culture, the CD4+ T cells were isolated. Half-medium replacement with IL-2 medium occurred on days 3 and 7. Remarks on this clone: Antigen unknown.

In germline, CDR1 is SGHNT, CDR2 YENEEA. V shed 5 bases and J 0 bases; nucleotides not matched to a gene: 1. CDR3 size: 14 residues. Sequences were derived from CD4+ T cells from PBMCs cultured without peptide, sampled before COVID-19 vaccination. V is TRBV11-3 and J is TRBJ2-5; 9 nucleotides align to TRBD2. The TCR originated in a human donor who received a COVID-19 vaccine. In nucleotides, the CDR3 is TGTGCCAGCAGCGGCGGGGGGGACCAAGAGACCCAGTACTTC. It translates to CASSGGGDQETQYF.